This entry lists 26 T cell receptor beta chains sequenced from one sample in a study of T cell repertoires in cytomegalovirus infection. These TCRs' antigens remain unknown. Via MiXCR, TCRdb re-called the reads, giving one row per CDR3 protein. The table includes 650,000 to 900,000 distinct CDR3 sequences, about 31% detected once. The input for sequencing was cultured CD8+ T cells from PBMCs, taken from culture after CMV antigen stimulation. The receptor set was obtained from a human donor in good health (CMV status not recorded). Some clones in this sample may be carry-over from other donors' samples.

This clonotype occurred a few times. This chain connects TRBV6-2 or TRBV6-3 to TRBJ2-7; D not certain. The CDR3 contains 13 residues. CDR1 and CDR2 from the germline V gene are MNHEY and SVGEGT. Trimming took 2 bases from V and 5 from J, leaving 10 bases between them. CDR3 DNA: TGTGCCAGCAGTTACCTCGTCCGGGACGAGCAGTACTTC. It is translated as CASSYLVRDEQYF.

The rearrangement links TRBV4-1 to TRBJ1-2, with TRBD1 identical over 7 bases. The ends lost 4 bases at V and 8 bases at J; junction bases unmatched: 7. Germline CDR1 is MGHRA and CDR2 is YSYEKL. There are 13 residues in the CDR3. The CDR3 nucleotides read TGCGCCAGCAGCCCTCTGACAGGGAACGGCTACACCTTC. This translates into CASSPLTGNGYTF.

This sequence joins TRBV2 and TRBJ2-1; tentative D call: TRBD2 (6 bases). V was pared by 2 bases and J by 3 bases, with 14 bases between. Germline CDR1 and CDR2: SNHLY and FYNNEI. The CDR3 totals 16 residues. CDR3 residues: CASSETRGARYNEQFF. The DNA of the CDR3 is TGTGCCAGCAGTGAAACGCGCGGGGCTCGCTACAATGAGCAGTTCTTC.

The table lists this clonotype with many counts. V usage is TRBV7-8 and J usage is TRBJ1-2; weak D call: TRBD1 (6 bases). V was trimmed by 3 bases and J by 5 bases, leaving 16 bases between them. The CDR3 contains 15 residues. CDR1 and CDR2 from the germline V gene are SGHVS and FQNEAQ. For the CDR3, the DNA is TGTGCCAGCAGCTTCCGACAGGCGGATGCTTATGGCTACACCTTC. It codes for CASSFRQADAYGYTF.

The CDR3 sequence: CASSPSQGRIPYEQYF. CDR3 DNA sequence: TGTGCCAGCAGCCCATCACAGGGGCGAATCCCCTACGAGCAGTACTTC. This chain links TRBV6-8 with TRBJ2-7; 7 nucleotides align to TRBD1. Germline V gene lookup returns CDR1 MNHGY and CDR2 SAAAGT. V was clipped by 6 bases and J by 2 bases; unmatched bases: 13. The CDR3 loop spans 16 amino acids.

The table lists this clonotype with a few counts. The gene calls are TRBV12-3 or TRBV12-4 and TRBJ2-3, with D perhaps matching TRBD1 (5 bases). There are 14 residues in the CDR3. Deletions cut 6 bases from V and 0 bases from J, with 10 bases between. The CDR3 bases are TGTGCCAGCAGAGGTGACAGTAGCACAGATACGCAGTATTTT. It specifies CASRGDSSTDTQYF.

The chain uses TRBV25-1 and TRBJ1-5; 8 nucleotides match TRBD1. Trimming took 2 bases from V and 7 from J; bases not matched to a gene: 1. CDR3 size: 13 residues. Germline V gene sequence: CDR1 MGHDK, CDR2 SYGVNS. CDR3 DNA: TGTGCCAGCAGTGAAGGACAGGGACAGCCCCAGCATTTT. Its translation is CASSEGQGQPQHF. Complete variable domain (other parts from reference TRBV25-1 and TRBJ1-5): EADIYQTPRYLVIGTGKKITLECSQTMGHDKMYWYQQDPGMELHLIHYSYGVNSTEKGDLSSESTVSRIRTEHFPLTLESARPSHTSQYLCASSEGQGQPQHFGDGTRLSIL.

This chain uses TRBV6-5 with TRBJ1-1, with 7 bases that match TRBD1. The germline V gene has CDR1 MNHEY and CDR2 SVGAGI. The CDR3 length is 15 residues. V shed 4 bases and J 4 bases; nucleotides not matched to a gene: 9. CDR3 bases: TGTGCCAGCAGTTCCGGACAGGTCTGGGGCACTGAAGCTTTCTTT. Translating it yields CASSSGQVWGTEAFF.

J is TRBJ1-2 and V is TRBV2; 10 bases map to TRBD1. J gave up 7 bases and V 5 bases, and 10 bases lay outside the gene matches. Per germline, CDR1 SNHLY and CDR2 FYNNEI. The CDR3 spans 15 residues. In DNA form, the CDR3 reads TGTGCCAGCAGTACAGGCCGGGACAGGGGTATTGGCTACACCTTC. It specifies CASSTGRDRGIGYTF.

The chain links TRBV2 to TRBJ1-3; D is possibly TRBD1 (5 bases). Germline CDR1 is SNHLY and CDR2 is FYNNEI. This CDR3 spans 14 amino acids. CDR3 DNA sequence: TGTGGAGGGGACGGCGAGACGGAGAGAAACACCATATATTTT. The encoded protein is CGGDGETERNTIYF.

This rearrangement joins TRBV7-9 to TRBJ2-7; 7 bases match TRBD1. V lost 4 bases, J lost 2 bases, and 23 bases stayed unmatched. The germline V gene encodes CDR1 SEHNR and CDR2 FQNEAQ (reference sequence). This CDR3 region has 20 residues. In DNA form, the CDR3 reads TGTGCCAGCAGCTCCAAGGACCGGGACAGTGACACCATGGGGGCCTACGAGCAGTACGTC. Translation gives CASSSKDRDSDTMGAYEQYV.

This chain links TRBV2 with TRBJ1-1, with D hard to call. The CDR3 contains 14 residues. Germline V gene sequence: CDR1 SNHLY, CDR2 FYNNEI. Trimming shortened V by 2 bases and J by 3 bases, and 10 bases separated the two germline ends. The CDR3: CASSERVGYTEAFF. The CDR3 region has the DNA TGTGCCAGCAGTGAAAGGGTCGGGTACACTGAAGCTTTCTTT.

The V and J genes are TRBV20-1 and TRBJ1-5; no definite D call. The CDR3 runs to 13 residues. CDR1 DFQATT and CDR2 SNEGSKA come from the germline V gene (reference sequence). V was cut by 6 bases and J by 4 bases, with 13 bases left in between. CDR3 loop: CSAIGVGNQPQHF. The CDR3 DNA is TGCAGTGCCATCGGGGTCGGAAATCAGCCCCAGCATTTT.

This chain links TRBV5-4 with TRBJ1-1; no firm D call. Trimming removed 0 bases from V and 3 bases from J, with 9 bases in between. The CDR3 runs to 14 residues. Germline CDR1 reads SGHNT; CDR2 reads YYREEE (reference sequence). CDR3 DNA sequence: TGTGCCAGCAGCTTGGACGTAGACCACACTGAAGCTTTCTTT. Encoded protein: CASSLDVDHTEAFF. The complete variable domain, with remaining parts taken from reference TRBV5-4 and TRBJ1-1, reads ETGVTQSPTHLIKTRGQQVTLRCSSQSGHNTVSWYQQALGQGPQFIFQYYREEENGRGNFPPRFSGLQFPNYSSELNVNALELDDSALYLCASSLDVDHTEAFFGQGTRLTVV.

The rearrangement uses TRBV4-3 and TRBJ1-5; D gene uncertain. Trimming pared 0 bases from V and 7 bases from J, leaving 7 bases between. Germline V gene data show CDR1 as LGHNA and CDR2 as YSLEER. CDR3 size: 13 residues. Written as DNA, the CDR3 is TGCGCCAGCAGCCAAGATACGGGCCAGCCCCAGCATTTT. The encoded protein is CASSQDTGQPQHF.

The chain is built from TRBV5-1 and TRBJ1-4, with D uncertain. With 1 base removed from V and 4 bases from J, the gap between germline ends came to 8 bases. CDR1 is SGHRS, CDR2 YFSETQ, per germline. The CDR3 runs 14 residues. CDR3 nucleotide sequence: TGCGCCAGCAGCTTGAGGGAGATTAATGAAAAACTGTTTTTT. Amino acids: CASSLREINEKLFF.

This clonotype was observed once. The chain employs TRBV15 and TRBJ1-3, with unresolved D. V shed 6 bases and J shed 2 bases, with 11 bases lying between them. This CDR3 comprises 14 residues. Germline CDR1 reads LNHNV; CDR2 reads YYDKDF (reference sequence). Here the CDR3 reads CATRVRGTGNTIYF. The DNA of the CDR3 is TGTGCCACCAGGGTTCGGGGTACTGGAAACACCATATATTTT.

This clonotype has more than one count but fewer than ten. The V gene is TRBV6-2 or TRBV6-3, the J gene TRBJ1-1; no firm D call. Germline CDR1 MNHEY, CDR2 SVGEGT. Trimming stripped 7 bases from V and 2 bases from J, with 11 bases between. The CDR3 is 13 amino acids. Here the CDR3 DNA reads TGTGCCAGCAAAGGCAGGCCTAACACTGAAGCTTTCTTT. This translates into CASKGRPNTEAFF.

The chain couples TRBV2 to TRBJ2-3, with 13 positions matching TRBD2. The germline V gene has CDR1 SNHLY and CDR2 FYNNEI. The CDR3 runs to 15 residues. After removal of 8 bases from V and 4 bases from J, the junction contained 6 bases not matched to a gene. CDR3 residues: CASPGTSGASDTQYF. The CDR3 region has the DNA TGTGCCAGCCCTGGGACTAGCGGGGCCTCAGATACGCAGTATTTT. Supplemented by reference TRBV2 and TRBJ2-3, the full variable domain reads EPEVTQTPSHQVTQMGQEVILRCVPISNHLYFYWYRQILGQKVEFLVSFYNNEISEKSEIFDDQFSVERPDGSNFTLKIRSTKLEDSAMYFCASPGTSGASDTQYFGPGTRLTVL.

At least ten counts were recorded for this clonotype. The rearrangement joins TRBV7-2 to TRBJ1-1; no clear D. This CDR3 spans 15 amino acids. The germline V gene has CDR1 SGHTA and CDR2 FQGNSA. Deletions cut 2 bases from V and 1 base from J, with 11 bases between. As DNA, the CDR3 is TGTGCCAGCAGCTTAAATAAGGCGGAGAACACTGAAGCTTTCTTT. Protein: CASSLNKAENTEAFF.

This clonotype came up a few times. CDR3 region: CASSDDRFPYEQYF. The CDR3 nucleotides are TGTGCCAGCAGCGACGACAGGTTCCCCTACGAGCAGTACTTC. The chain carries TRBV9 and TRBJ2-7, with TRBD1 as a possible D gene (6 bases). The CDR3 has 14 amino acids. Trimming removed 3 bases from V and 2 bases from J, with 12 bases in between. The germline V gene has CDR1 SGDLS and CDR2 YYNGEE.

This clonotype was recorded a few times. The chain recombines TRBV6-5 with TRBJ2-7; D remains ambiguous. The V gene's germline CDR1 is MNHEY and CDR2 SVGAGI. The V and J ends lost 8 bases and 3 bases respectively, with 17 bases between them. The CDR3 runs to 14 residues. DNA of the CDR3: TGTGCCAGCGCTTACTCGAGCTCCTACTACGAGCAGTACTTC. Protein: CASAYSSSYYEQYF.

The rearrangement links TRBV6-2 or TRBV6-3 to TRBJ1-2; TRBD1 matches at 7 bases. CDR3 length equals 12 residues. CDR1 is MNHEY, CDR2 SVGEGT, per germline. V dropped 5 bases and J dropped 7; count of bases not matched to a gene: 4. The CDR3 region is CASSNDRVGYTF. The CDR3 nucleotides read TGTGCCAGCAGTAACGACAGGGTTGGCTACACCTTC.

This clonotype was observed a few times. The chain carries TRBV2 and TRBJ2-1; D tentatively reads TRBD1 or TRBD2 (6 bases each). Germline assignment: CDR1 SNHLY and CDR2 FYNNEI. V was cut by 4 bases and J by 0 bases, with 10 bases left in between. This CDR3 is built from 15 residues. The chain's CDR3 is CASSGGTRSYNEQFF. In nucleotides, the CDR3 is TGTGCCAGCAGTGGCGGGACACGCTCCTACAATGAGCAGTTCTTC.

This chain links TRBV5-1 with TRBJ2-1; 11 nucleotides line up with TRBD2. This CDR3 has 13 amino acids. Germline V gives CDR1 SGHRS, CDR2 YFSETQ. The V segment lost 4 bases and the J segment 15 bases; nucleotides outside the gene matches: 9. The CDR3 DNA follows: TGCGCCAGCAGCCTGGGACTAGCGGCAAAACGGTTCTTC. Amino acid sequence: CASSLGLAAKRFF.

This clonotype was seen a few times. The V call is TRBV6-5, the J call TRBJ1-2, with a possible D match to TRBD1 (6 bases). CDR3 length equals 18 residues. With 0 bases removed from V and 3 bases from J, the gap between germline ends came to 20 bases. Germline CDR1 reads MNHEY; CDR2 reads SVGAGI. The CDR3 loop is CASSYSKSGQTGDYGYTF. DNA for the CDR3: TGTGCCAGCAGTTACTCGAAGAGCGGCCAGACAGGAGACTATGGCTACACCTTC.